This is a list of T cell receptor beta chains from one sample in a study of cytomegalovirus exposure and HLA in healthy donors. Sequencing was performed with immunoSEQ multiplex PCR; in TCRdb, only in-frame clones are kept and a portion is missing. Of about 160,000 clones in the sample, 80% to 90% were seen once. Sequenced sample: PBMCs. All receptors derive from a woman between 18 and 29 years old in good health and CMV-seronegative. CDR3s include the opening cysteine and the closing phenylalanine or tryptophan. Each record gives: CDR3 length, J gene, D gene, V gene, CDR3 DNA, CDR3 protein. A D gene is named only where the DNA matches it firmly.

>15|TRBJ2-7|-|TRBV7-9
TGTGCCAGCAGCTTCCGGGACACGGGGTCCTACGAGCAGTACTTC
CASSFRDTGSYEQYF
>17|TRBJ2-5|-|TRBV7-9
TGTGCCAGCAGCTTAGGCCTCCGGGCAGGCCCCGGGGGGACCCAGTACTTC
CASSLGLRAGPGGTQYF
>14|TRBJ2-2|TRBD1|TRBV6-5
TGTGCCAGCAGACTACAGGGGGCTGGCGGGGAGCTGTTTTTT
CASRLQGAGGELFF
>14|TRBJ1-2|-|TRBV5-1
TGCGCCAGCAGCTTGGGGTTGGGGGCGAGTGGCTACACCTTC
CASSLGLGASGYTF
>14|TRBJ2-6|-|TRBV27
TGTGCCAGCAGTTTGAGCTCTGGGGCCAACGTCCTGACTTTC
CASSLSSGANVLTF
>16|TRBJ1-2|TRBD1|TRBV7-9
TGTGCCAGCAGTTCTCTTCCGGGACAGGGGGGGTATGGCTACACCTTC
CASSSLPGQGGYGYTF
>17|TRBJ2-5|TRBD2|TRBV28
TGTGCCAGCAGTTTAGTACTAGCGGACTTGTACCAAGAGACCCAGTACTTC
CASSLVLADLYQETQYF
>14|TRBJ1-1|-|TRBV25-1
TGTGCCAGCAGTGAATTGGCGGGGAACACTGAAGCTTTCTTT
CASSELAGNTEAFF
>12|TRBJ1-2|-|TRBV4-1
TGCGCCAGCAGCCAAGTAGGGGTGGGCTACACCTTC
CASSQVGVGYTF
>20|TRBJ2-2|TRBD2|TRBV7-6
TGTGCCAGCAGCTTAGCGTTAAGGACTAGCGGGAGGGCGAACACCGGGGAGCTGTTTTTT
CASSLALRTSGRANTGELFF
>17|TRBJ1-2|TRBD1|TRBV25-1
TGTGCCAGCAGCGATCTCGCGGAATGGACAGGGGCACAAGGCTACACCTTC
CASSDLAEWTGAQGYTF